This passage covers 4 T cell receptor beta chains from one sample sequenced in a study of OX40 agonist ivuxolimab in advanced cancers. Method: immunoSEQ multiplex PCR; TCRdb's copy keeps in-frame clones and lacks some. The table lists about 80,000 clones, about 86% of them singletons. The input for sequencing was CD4+ or CD8+ T cells sorted from blood, taken in a trial of the OX40 agonist ivuxolimab. The receptor source for this set is an adult with an advanced solid tumor such as melanoma, head and neck, liver or kidney cancer.

J is TRBJ2-6 and V is TRBV5-1; D is undetermined. The CDR3 covers 15 residues. Per germline, CDR1 SGHRS and CDR2 YFSETQ. The V and J ends lost 0 bases and 0 bases respectively, with 4 bases between them. CDR3 sequence reads: CASSLDPSGANVLTF. The DNA for the CDR3 is TGCGCCAGCAGCTTGGACCCCTCTGGGGCCAACGTCCTGACTTTC.

The rearrangement links TRBV6-6 to TRBJ1-3; no reliable D call. The CDR3 covers 10 residues. Between the trimmed V and J ends, which lost 8 bases and 1 base, there was a span of 0 bases. Germline V gene sequence: CDR1 MNHNY, CDR2 SVGAGI (reference sequence). The chain's CDR3 is CASSGNTIYF. In DNA, the CDR3 is TGTGCCAGCTCTGGAAACACCATATATTTT.

The genes are TRBV19 and TRBJ2-5; TRBD1 matches 7 bases. Germline loops: CDR1 LNHDA, CDR2 SQIVND (reference sequence). The length of the CDR3 is 15 residues. Trimming cost V 5 bases and J 6 bases; bases outside gene matches: 12. CDR3 amino acids: CASSSTGPAGKTQYF. The CDR3, as DNA: TGTGCCAGTAGTTCGACAGGGCCCGCAGGGAAGACCCAGTACTTC.

The rearrangement links TRBV6-1 to TRBJ2-6; a weak D match, TRBD1 (6 bases). V gave up 1 base and J gave up 0 bases, with 10 bases separating them. CDR1 is MNHNS, CDR2 SASEGT, per germline. The CDR3 covers 17 residues. CDR3 protein: CASSEGTGSSGANVLTF. The DNA for the CDR3 is TGTGCCAGCAGTGAAGGCACAGGGTCCTCTGGGGCCAACGTCCTGACTTTC.